These 32 T cell receptor beta chains came from one sample sequenced in a study of blood T cell repertoires in COVID-19. The table came from immunoSEQ multiplex PCR; TCRdb's copy has only in-frame clones and leaves some out. The data show more than 200,000 clones, 83% seen once. Sample: peripheral blood. Receptor source: a man aged 40-55 years with active or convalescent COVID-19.

The rearrangement uses TRBV7-9 and TRBJ2-1; 12 bases agree with TRBD2. Trimming at V came to 1 base and at J to 8 bases, leaving 3 bases not matched to a gene. Per the germline V gene, CDR1 is SEHNR and CDR2 is FQNEAQ (reference sequence). The CDR3 consists of 15 residues. This CDR3 is CASSLGLAGADEQFF. The DNA for the CDR3 is TGTGCCAGCAGCTTAGGACTAGCGGGAGCGGATGAGCAGTTCTTC.

J is TRBJ1-5 and V is TRBV24-1, with D hard to call. In germline, CDR1 is KGHDR, CDR2 SFDVKD. This CDR3 comprises 14 residues. The ends were cut back, 5 bases at V and 1 base at J, with 8 bases in the middle. In DNA, the CDR3 is TGTGCCACCAGTGCGGCAGGAAGCAATCAGCCCCAGCATTTT. It encodes CATSAAGSNQPQHF.

The rearrangement uses TRBV6-6 and TRBJ2-5, with TRBD2 matching over 9 bases. V was pared by 2 bases and J by 4 bases, with 5 bases of the junction left unmatched. The CDR3 is made up of 15 amino acids. Germline assignment: CDR1 MNHNY and CDR2 SVGAGI (reference sequence). The CDR3 nucleotides read TGTGCCAGCAGTTACGGCGGGGGGGCCGGAGAGACCCAGTACTTC. Translating it yields CASSYGGGAGETQYF.

This clone was seen just once. The V call is TRBV23-1, the J call TRBJ1-6; no firm D call. TRBV23-1 is known as an ORF, though its function is uncertain. This CDR3 is 16 amino acids long. V lost 6 bases, J lost 9 bases, and 21 bases lay in between. The CDR3, as DNA: TGCGCCAGCAGCCTACGATTCAAGGGAGGAGGTTCACCCCTCCACTTT. The encoded protein is CASSLRFKGGGSPLHF.

The J gene is TRBJ2-5, the V gene TRBV6-5; perhaps TRBD2 as D (6 bases). V gave up 8 bases and J gave up 5 bases, with 15 bases separating them. Looked up from germline, CDR1 is MNHEY and CDR2 is SVGAGI. The CDR3 totals 13 residues. CDR3 DNA: TGTGCCAGCGCGGGACGGAAAAGGGAGACCCAGTACTTC. Protein product: CASAGRKRETQYF.

This clone was found once. This chain connects TRBV30 to TRBJ1-2; the match to TRBD1 covers 9 bases. CDR1 is GTSNPN, CDR2 SVGIG, per germline (reference sequence). V gave up 5 bases and J gave up 5 bases; unmatched junction bases: 0. The CDR3 covers 11 residues. In nucleotides, the CDR3 is TGTGCCTGGGGACAGGGGTATGGCTACACCTTC. Its protein product is CAWGQGYGYTF.

The chain couples TRBV10-3 to TRBJ1-5; TRBD1 matches at 7 bases. Germline CDR1 ENHRY, CDR2 SYGVKD. The CDR3 has 13 residues. V was pared by 2 bases and J by 6 bases, with 1 base of the junction left unmatched. The DNA of the CDR3 is TGTGCCATCAGTGAGGCAGGGGGTCAGCCCCAGCATTTT. This encodes CAISEAGGQPQHF.

This clone has only one observation. The chain links TRBV3-1 (or the pseudogene TRBV3-2) to TRBJ1-2, with 8 bases identical to TRBD1. Germline V CDR1 and CDR2: LGHDT, YNNKEL (reference sequence). CDR3 length: 13 amino acids. The junction had 10 bases not matched to a gene; V was cut back by 8 bases and J by 8 bases. The CDR3 sequence is CASGGQGVSGYTF. CDR3 DNA sequence: TGTGCCAGCGGAGGACAGGGAGTTTCCGGCTACACCTTC.

The V and J genes are TRBV2 and TRBJ1-1, with D unclear. The CDR3 extends over 13 amino acids. Germline V gene sequence: CDR1 SNHLY, CDR2 FYNNEI. V was shortened by 3 bases and J by 7 bases, with 12 bases between the two germline ends. Written as DNA, the CDR3 is TGTGCCAGCAGTGACGGAGAGATAAATGAAGCTTTCTTT. Its protein is CASSDGEINEAFF.

The chain employs TRBV4-1 and TRBJ2-5; 11 bases align to TRBD1. This CDR3 is 16 amino acids long. V dropped 4 bases and J dropped 5; count of bases not matched to a gene: 9. Germline V gives CDR1 MGHRA, CDR2 YSYEKL. CDR3 bases: TGCGCCAGCAGCCGACTATCGGGACAGGGGGTGGAGACCCAGTACTTC. The encoded protein is CASSRLSGQGVETQYF.

The chain employs TRBV6-5 and TRBJ1-5, with a tentative D call TRBD1 (6 bases). Germline V CDR1 and CDR2: MNHEY, SVGAGI. Trimming cost V 10 bases and J 5 bases, with 15 bases left between them. This CDR3 comprises 13 residues. The CDR3 here is CATQPYRDQPQHF. CDR3 nucleotide sequence: TGTGCCACCCAACCCTACAGGGATCAGCCCCAGCATTTT.

The chain joins TRBV5-1 to TRBJ2-3; TRBD2 matches 11 bases. CDR1 SGHRS and CDR2 YFSETQ come from the germline V gene. The CDR3 is made up of 16 amino acids. Trimming removed 4 bases from V and 2 bases from J; junction bases left unmatched: 6. The CDR3 nucleotides read TGCGCCAGCAGCACCGGACTAGCGGGCCTCACAGATACGCAGTATTTT. It codes for CASSTGLAGLTDTQYF.

The V gene is TRBV6-5, the J gene TRBJ1-3, with no clear D. The V end was cut by 4 bases, the J end by 0 bases, with 10 bases between. The CDR3 sequence is 15 residues long. Germline V CDR1 and CDR2: MNHEY, SVGAGI. The CDR3 nucleotides read TGTGCCAGCAGTTTGACGGAGGGCTCTGGAAACACCATATATTTT. This gives the protein CASSLTEGSGNTIYF.

The chain uses TRBV24-1 and TRBJ2-1, with D tentatively TRBD2 (5 bases). The germline V and J ends were trimmed by 10 bases and 6 bases, with 15 bases remaining between them. The length of the CDR3 is 13 residues. Germline CDR1 and CDR2: KGHDR and SFDVKD. As DNA, the CDR3 is TGTGCCACACGGAAGGGCGCGGGCAATGAGCAGTTCTTC. Amino acids: CATRKGAGNEQFF.

The chain is built from TRBV6-5 and TRBJ2-1, with D possibly TRBD1 on 7 matching bases. V gave up 6 bases and J gave up 8 bases, with 17 bases separating them. The CDR3 loop spans 14 amino acids. Germline-derived CDR1 and CDR2 are MNHEY and SVGAGI. The CDR3 DNA is TGTGCCAGCAGCGACGGCCAGGGGGGATATGAGCAGTTCTTC. This codes for CASSDGQGGYEQFF.

This clone was found many times. The rearrangement links TRBV27 to TRBJ1-4; D not certain. Germline CDR1 and CDR2: MNHEY and SMNVEV (reference sequence). V lost 2 bases and J lost 7, with 11 bases in between. The CDR3 sequence is 14 residues long. Here the CDR3 DNA reads TGTGCCAGCAGTTTAGACCCCACAGCTGAAAAACTGTTTTTT. It yields the protein CASSLDPTAEKLFF.

The V call is TRBV9, the J call TRBJ1-2; no reliable D call. Germline V CDR1 and CDR2: SGDLS, YYNGEE. This CDR3 has 15 residues. Deletions cut 0 bases from V and 1 base from J, with 10 bases between. The CDR3 DNA reads as TGTGCCAGCAGCGTAGCTGACACTAGTAACTATGGCTACACCTTC. It is translated as CASSVADTSNYGYTF.

The rearrangement joins TRBV6-6 to TRBJ1-1; D is unresolved. The germline gives CDR1 MNHNY, CDR2 SVGAGI (reference sequence). V was trimmed by 5 bases and J by 4 bases, leaving 11 bases between them. The CDR3 length is 13 residues. CDR3 sequence: CASSTTFGTEAFF. DNA for the CDR3: TGTGCCAGCAGTACCACTTTTGGCACTGAAGCTTTCTTT.

V is TRBV15 and J is TRBJ1-4; a weak D match, TRBD1 (6 bases). Germline V CDR1 and CDR2: LNHNV, YYDKDF (reference sequence). CDR3 length equals 13 residues. V gave up 3 bases and J gave up 9 bases, with 11 bases separating them. In nucleotides, the CDR3 is TGTGCCACCAGCAGCAGGGGAAGGAAAAAACTGTTTTTT. This gives the protein CATSSRGRKKLFF.

This chain connects TRBV2 to TRBJ1-2, with 9 nucleotides matching TRBD1. CDR1 SNHLY and CDR2 FYNNEI come from the germline V gene. The CDR3 consists of 13 residues. The junction had 0 bases not matched to a gene; V was cut back by 3 bases and J by 4 bases. This CDR3 reads CASSETGGYGYTF. CDR3 DNA: TGTGCCAGCAGTGAGACAGGGGGCTATGGCTACACCTTC. The whole variable domain, remainder taken from reference TRBV2 and TRBJ1-2, is EPEVTQTPSHQVTQMGQEVILRCVPISNHLYFYWYRQILGQKVEFLVSFYNNEISEKSEIFDDQFSVERPDGSNFTLKIRSTKLEDSAMYFCASSETGGYGYTFGSGTRLTVV.

The V gene is TRBV5-1, the J gene TRBJ2-1, with unresolved D. Trimming pared 4 bases from V and 2 bases from J, leaving 16 bases between. The CDR3 extends over 16 amino acids. Per the germline V gene, CDR1 is SGHRS and CDR2 is YFSETQ. CDR3 sequence reads: CASSMDPPDTYNEQFF. The CDR3 DNA sequence: TGCGCCAGCAGCATGGACCCCCCTGACACCTACAATGAGCAGTTCTTC.

This chain links TRBV29-1 with TRBJ2-7; possible D gene TRBD2, 6 bases. Looked up from germline, CDR1 is SQVTM and CDR2 is ANQGSEA. V lost 6 bases to trimming and J lost 3 bases, with 21 bases between them. This CDR3 is 15 amino acids long. The CDR3 DNA is TGCAGCGTACGATGGGGGGAGACTCTGAACTACGAGCAGTACTTC. Amino acid sequence: CSVRWGETLNYEQYF.

J is TRBJ2-7 and V is TRBV18; 9 bases agree with TRBD2. Germline V gene sequence: CDR1 KGHSH, CDR2 LQKENI. Trimming cost V 3 bases and J 7 bases; bases outside gene matches: 10. The CDR3 runs 15 residues. CDR3 DNA: TGTGCCAGCTCACCTTTAGCTAGACTAGCGGTAGAGCAGTACTTC. Amino acid sequence: CASSPLARLAVEQYF.

As to this clone: The junction differs from germline at one of its ends, possibly a read error. Other DNA sequences of this sample code for an identical CDR3. V usage is TRBV2 and J usage is TRBJ2-7, with 7 bases aligning to TRBD2. Germline V gene lookup returns CDR1 SNHLY and CDR2 FYNNEI. The CDR3 runs 15 residues. The DNA of the CDR3 is TGCGCCAGCAGTGAATCGGGCGGGAGCTACTACGAGCAGTACTTC. Its translation: CASSESGGSYYEQYF.

This rearrangement joins TRBV3-1 (or the pseudogene TRBV3-2) to TRBJ2-3; 10 nucleotides align to TRBD2. The CDR3 loop spans 16 amino acids. Germline lookup yields CDR1 LGHDT and CDR2 YNNKEL (reference sequence). The trim removed 6 bases at V and 0 bases at J, leaving 6 bases unmatched. CDR3 DNA: TGTGCCAGCAGTGAAAGACTAGCGGGTAGCACAGATACGCAGTATTTT. Its translation is CASSERLAGSTDTQYF.

The gene calls are TRBV2 and TRBJ1-5; TRBD1 aligns across 7 bases. Losses at the gene ends were 0 bases for V and 2 bases for J; bases not matched to a gene: 7. This CDR3 spans 17 amino acids. Germline assignment: CDR1 SNHLY and CDR2 FYNNEI. CDR3 sequence reads: CASSEATGSPGNQPQHF. CDR3 nucleotides: TGTGCCAGCAGTGAAGCGACAGGGAGTCCGGGCAATCAGCCCCAGCATTTT.

This clone was observed a handful of times. The rearrangement links TRBV18 to TRBJ1-1, with a weak D call TRBD1 (6 bases). The germline V gene encodes CDR1 KGHSH and CDR2 LQKENI. V lost 2 bases and J 5 bases, leaving 18 bases between the germline ends. The CDR3 extends over 16 amino acids. The CDR3 DNA reads TGTGCCAGCTCACCATACGATGGACAGTGGGGAACTGAAGCTTTCTTT. Residues: CASSPYDGQWGTEAFF.

The sample holds a few counts of this clone. The rearrangement uses TRBV6-5 and TRBJ2-3; D is unresolved. With 6 bases removed from V and 2 bases from J, the gap between germline ends came to 9 bases. Looked up from germline, CDR1 is MNHEY and CDR2 is SVGAGI. The CDR3 runs to 13 residues. This chain's CDR3 is CASRRPITDTQYF. The CDR3 bases are TGTGCCAGCAGACGCCCTATCACAGATACGCAGTATTTT.

The J gene is TRBJ1-4, the V gene TRBV7-9; no firm D call. CDR1 is SEHNR and CDR2 is FQNEAQ in the germline V gene (reference sequence). The ends were cut back, 5 bases at V and 4 bases at J, with 14 bases in the middle. The CDR3 spans 15 residues. The CDR3 loop reads CASSPRSDLNEKLFF. The CDR3 DNA reads TGTGCCAGCAGCCCTCGCAGCGACCTTAATGAAAAACTGTTTTTT.

This clone was seen a few times. V gene TRBV9 combines with J gene TRBJ1-5; D not certain. The CDR3 is 15 residues long. Between the trimmed V and J ends, which lost 0 bases and 0 bases, there was a span of 7 bases. Germline lookup yields CDR1 SGDLS and CDR2 YYNGEE. In DNA form, the CDR3 reads TGTGCCAGCAGCGTAGACATTAATAGCAATCAGCCCCAGCATTTT. It encodes CASSVDINSNQPQHF.

The chain links TRBV3-1 (or the pseudogene TRBV3-2) to TRBJ1-2, with 8 bases lining up with TRBD1. V lost 6 bases, J lost 4 bases, and 1 base stayed unmatched. The CDR3 totals 12 residues. Germline values: CDR1 LGHDT, CDR2 YNNKEL (reference sequence). This CDR3 reads CASRQGVYGYTF. The CDR3 DNA reads TGTGCCAGCAGACAGGGGGTCTATGGCTACACCTTC.

This clone appeared a few times. This chain connects TRBV15 to TRBJ2-7; TRBD1 agrees at 7 bases. Germline V gene data show CDR1 as LNHNV and CDR2 as YYDKDF (reference sequence). V trimming: 1 base; J trimming: 0 bases; junction bases outside the gene matches: 6. This CDR3 region has 16 residues. CDR3 sequence: CATSRGPGTDSYEQYF. CDR3 nucleotides: TGTGCCACCAGCAGAGGCCCCGGGACAGACTCCTACGAGCAGTACTTC.